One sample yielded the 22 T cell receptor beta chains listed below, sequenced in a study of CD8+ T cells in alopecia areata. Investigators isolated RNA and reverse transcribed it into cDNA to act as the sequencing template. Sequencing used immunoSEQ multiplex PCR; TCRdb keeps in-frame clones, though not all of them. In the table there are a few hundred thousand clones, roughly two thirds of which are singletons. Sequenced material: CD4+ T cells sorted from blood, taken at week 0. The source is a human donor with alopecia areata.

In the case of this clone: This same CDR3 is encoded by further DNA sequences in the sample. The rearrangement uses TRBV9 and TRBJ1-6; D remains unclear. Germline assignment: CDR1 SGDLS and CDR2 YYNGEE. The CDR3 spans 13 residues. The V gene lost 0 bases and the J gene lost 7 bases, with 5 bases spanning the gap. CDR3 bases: TGTGCCAGCAGCGTAGGAGGAAATTCACCCCTCCACTTT. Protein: CASSVGGNSPLHF.

The CDR3, as DNA: TGTGCCAGCAGCCTTGCAGAAAGGCCCAGGACATCTGGAAACACCATATATTTT. This gives the protein CASSLAERPRTSGNTIYF. The chain uses TRBV7-4 and TRBJ1-3; TRBD1 might be the D (5 bases). The V and J ends lost 5 bases and 1 base respectively, with 21 bases between them. Germline lookup yields CDR1 SGHVT and CDR2 SQSDAQ. The length of the CDR3 is 18 residues.

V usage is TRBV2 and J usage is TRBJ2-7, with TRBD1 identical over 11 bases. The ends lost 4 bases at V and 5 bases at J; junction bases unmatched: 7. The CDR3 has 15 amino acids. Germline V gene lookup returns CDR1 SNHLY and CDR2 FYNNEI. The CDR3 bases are TGTGCCAGCAGTGTGGACAGGGGGCGGTTGGACGAGCAGTACTTC. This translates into CASSVDRGRLDEQYF.

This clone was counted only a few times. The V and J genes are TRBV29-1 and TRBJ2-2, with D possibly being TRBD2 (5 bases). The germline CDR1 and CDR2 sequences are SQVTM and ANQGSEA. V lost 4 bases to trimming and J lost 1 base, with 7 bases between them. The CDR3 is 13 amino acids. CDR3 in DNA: TGCAGCGTTGCGGAGGTGAACACCGGGGAGCTGTTTTTT. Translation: CSVAEVNTGELFF.

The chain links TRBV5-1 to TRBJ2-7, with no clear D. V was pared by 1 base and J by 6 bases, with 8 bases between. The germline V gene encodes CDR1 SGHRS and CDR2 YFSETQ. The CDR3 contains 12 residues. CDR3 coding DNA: TGCGCCAGCAGCTTGAATTCTGCCGAGCAGTACTTC. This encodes CASSLNSAEQYF.

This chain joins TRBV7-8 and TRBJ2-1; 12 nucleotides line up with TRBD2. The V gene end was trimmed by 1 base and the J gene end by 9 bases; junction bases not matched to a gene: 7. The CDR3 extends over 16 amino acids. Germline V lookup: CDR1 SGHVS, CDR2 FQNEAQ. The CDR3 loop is CASSLGLAGGRTEQFF. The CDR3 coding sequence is TGTGCCAGCAGCTTAGGCCTAGCGGGGGGGCGCACTGAGCAGTTCTTC.

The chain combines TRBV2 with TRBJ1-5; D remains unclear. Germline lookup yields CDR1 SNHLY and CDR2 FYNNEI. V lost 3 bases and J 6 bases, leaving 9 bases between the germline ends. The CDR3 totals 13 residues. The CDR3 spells CASSEDQVQPQHF. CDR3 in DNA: TGTGCCAGCAGTGAGGATCAAGTTCAGCCCCAGCATTTT.

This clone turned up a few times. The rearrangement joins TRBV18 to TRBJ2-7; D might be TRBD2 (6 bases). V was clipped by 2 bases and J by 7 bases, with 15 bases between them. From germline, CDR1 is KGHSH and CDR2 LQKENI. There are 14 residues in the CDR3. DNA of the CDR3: TGTGCCAGCTCACCATCCGCGGGGTTTGAGGAGCAGTACTTC. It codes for CASSPSAGFEEQYF.

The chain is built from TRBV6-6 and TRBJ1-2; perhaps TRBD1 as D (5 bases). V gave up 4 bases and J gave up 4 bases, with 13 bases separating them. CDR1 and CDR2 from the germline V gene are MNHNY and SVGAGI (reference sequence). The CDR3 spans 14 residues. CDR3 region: CASSSGGTPYGYTF. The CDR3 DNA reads TGTGCCAGCAGTTCCGGGGGGACGCCCTATGGCTACACCTTC.

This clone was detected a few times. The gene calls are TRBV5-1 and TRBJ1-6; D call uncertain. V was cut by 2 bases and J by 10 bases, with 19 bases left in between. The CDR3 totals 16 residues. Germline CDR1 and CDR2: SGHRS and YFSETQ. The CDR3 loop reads CASSLGLRKVDSPLHF. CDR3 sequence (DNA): TGCGCCAGCAGCTTAGGACTACGAAAGGTGGACTCACCCCTCCACTTT.

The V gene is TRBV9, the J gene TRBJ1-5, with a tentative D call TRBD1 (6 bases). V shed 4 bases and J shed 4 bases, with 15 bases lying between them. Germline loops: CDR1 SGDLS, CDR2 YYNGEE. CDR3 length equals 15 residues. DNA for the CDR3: TGTGCCAGCAGCCCACGAGGGGGGGCGAATCAGCCCCAGCATTTT. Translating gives CASSPRGGANQPQHF.

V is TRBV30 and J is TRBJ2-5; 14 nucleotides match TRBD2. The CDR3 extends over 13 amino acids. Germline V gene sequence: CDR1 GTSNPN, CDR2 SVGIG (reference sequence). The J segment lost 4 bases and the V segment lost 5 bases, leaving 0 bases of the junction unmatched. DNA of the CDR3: TGTGCCTGGGGACTAGCGGGGGGAGAGACCCAGTACTTC. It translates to CAWGLAGGETQYF.

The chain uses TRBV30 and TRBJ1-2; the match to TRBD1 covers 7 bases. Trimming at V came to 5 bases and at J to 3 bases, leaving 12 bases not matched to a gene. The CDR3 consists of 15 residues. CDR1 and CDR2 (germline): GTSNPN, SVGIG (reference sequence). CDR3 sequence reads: CAWEPGRGIDYGYTF. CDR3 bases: TGTGCCTGGGAGCCGGGCAGGGGGATAGACTATGGCTACACCTTC.

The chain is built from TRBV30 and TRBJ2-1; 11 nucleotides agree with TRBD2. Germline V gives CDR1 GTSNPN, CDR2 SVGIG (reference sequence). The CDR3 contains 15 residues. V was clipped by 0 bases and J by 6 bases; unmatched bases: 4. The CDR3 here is CAWSVLLAGVNEQFF. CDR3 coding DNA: TGTGCCTGGAGTGTCCTACTAGCGGGGGTCAATGAGCAGTTCTTC.

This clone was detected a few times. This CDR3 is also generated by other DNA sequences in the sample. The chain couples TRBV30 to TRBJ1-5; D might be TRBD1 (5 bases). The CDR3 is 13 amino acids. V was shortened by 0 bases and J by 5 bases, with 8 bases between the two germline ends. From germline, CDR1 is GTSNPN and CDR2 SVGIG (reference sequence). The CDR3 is CAWSVLGDQPQHF. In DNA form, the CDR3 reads TGTGCCTGGAGTGTACTGGGGGATCAGCCCCAGCATTTT.

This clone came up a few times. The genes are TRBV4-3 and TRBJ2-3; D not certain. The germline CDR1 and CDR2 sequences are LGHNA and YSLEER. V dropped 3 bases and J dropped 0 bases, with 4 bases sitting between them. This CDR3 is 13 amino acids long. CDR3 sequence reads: CASSQGSTDTQYF. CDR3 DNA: TGCGCCAGCAGCCAGGGTAGCACAGATACGCAGTATTTT.

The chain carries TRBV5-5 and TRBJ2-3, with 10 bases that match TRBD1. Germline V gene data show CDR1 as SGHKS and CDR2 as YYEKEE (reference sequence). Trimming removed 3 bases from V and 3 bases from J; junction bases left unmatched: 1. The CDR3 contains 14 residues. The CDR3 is CASSSGQGTDTQYF. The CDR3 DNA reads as TGTGCCAGCAGCTCGGGACAGGGGACAGATACGCAGTATTTT.

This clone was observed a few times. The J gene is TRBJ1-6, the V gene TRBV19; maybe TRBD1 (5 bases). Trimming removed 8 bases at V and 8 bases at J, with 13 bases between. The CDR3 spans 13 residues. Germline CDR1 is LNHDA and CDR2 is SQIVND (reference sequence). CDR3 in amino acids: CASWQGSDSPLHF. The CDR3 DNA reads TGTGCCAGTTGGCAGGGTTCTGATTCACCCCTCCACTTT.

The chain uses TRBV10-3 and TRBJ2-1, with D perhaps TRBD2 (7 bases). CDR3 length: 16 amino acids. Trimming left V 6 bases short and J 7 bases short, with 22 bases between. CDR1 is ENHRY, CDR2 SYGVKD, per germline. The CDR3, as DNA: TGTGCCATCAGGCCCGGGGGGCTCTCGGCCCGGAATGAGCAGTTCTTC. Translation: CAIRPGGLSARNEQFF.

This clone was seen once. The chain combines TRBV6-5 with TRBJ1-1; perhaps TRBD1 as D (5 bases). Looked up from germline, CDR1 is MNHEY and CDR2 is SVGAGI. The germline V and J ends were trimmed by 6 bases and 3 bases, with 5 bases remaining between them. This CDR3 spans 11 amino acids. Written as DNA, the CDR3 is TGTGCCAGCAGACAGGACACTGAAGCTTTCTTT. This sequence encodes CASRQDTEAFF.

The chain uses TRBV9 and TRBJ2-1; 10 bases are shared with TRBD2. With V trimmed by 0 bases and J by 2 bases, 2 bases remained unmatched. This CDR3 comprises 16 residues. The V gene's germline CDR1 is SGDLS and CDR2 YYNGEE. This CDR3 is CASSVGTSGAYNEQFF. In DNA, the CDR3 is TGTGCCAGCAGCGTAGGTACTAGCGGGGCCTACAATGAGCAGTTCTTC.

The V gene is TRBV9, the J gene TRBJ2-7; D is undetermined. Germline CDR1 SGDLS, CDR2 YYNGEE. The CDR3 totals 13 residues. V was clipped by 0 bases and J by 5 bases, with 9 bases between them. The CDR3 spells CASSVAARDEQYF. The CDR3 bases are TGTGCCAGCAGCGTAGCAGCAAGGGACGAGCAGTACTTC.